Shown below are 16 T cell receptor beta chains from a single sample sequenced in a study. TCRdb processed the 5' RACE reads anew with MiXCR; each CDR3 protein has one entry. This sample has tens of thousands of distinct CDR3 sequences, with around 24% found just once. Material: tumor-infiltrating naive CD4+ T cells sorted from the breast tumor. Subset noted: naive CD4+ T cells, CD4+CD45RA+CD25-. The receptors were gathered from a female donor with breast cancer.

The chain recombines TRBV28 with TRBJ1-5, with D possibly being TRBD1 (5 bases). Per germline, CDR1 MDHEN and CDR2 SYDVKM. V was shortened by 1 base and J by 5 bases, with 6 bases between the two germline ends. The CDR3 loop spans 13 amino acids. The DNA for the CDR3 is TGTGCCAGCAGTTTATCAGGGTATCAGCCCCAGCATTTT. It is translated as CASSLSGYQPQHF.

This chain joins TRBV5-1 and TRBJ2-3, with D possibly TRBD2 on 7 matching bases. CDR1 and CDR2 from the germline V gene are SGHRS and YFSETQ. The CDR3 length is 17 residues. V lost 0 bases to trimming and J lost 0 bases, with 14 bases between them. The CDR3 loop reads CASSLAAGASSTDTQYF. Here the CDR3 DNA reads TGCGCCAGCAGCTTGGCCGCGGGGGCCTCAAGCACAGATACGCAGTATTTT.

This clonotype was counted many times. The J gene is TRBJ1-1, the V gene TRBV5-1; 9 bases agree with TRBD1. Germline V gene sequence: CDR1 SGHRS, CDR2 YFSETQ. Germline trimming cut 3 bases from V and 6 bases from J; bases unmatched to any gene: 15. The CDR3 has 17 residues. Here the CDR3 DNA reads TGCGCCAGCAGCTCAATGGGACGGACAGGGGTAAGCGCTGAAGCTTTCTTT. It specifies CASSSMGRTGVSAEAFF.

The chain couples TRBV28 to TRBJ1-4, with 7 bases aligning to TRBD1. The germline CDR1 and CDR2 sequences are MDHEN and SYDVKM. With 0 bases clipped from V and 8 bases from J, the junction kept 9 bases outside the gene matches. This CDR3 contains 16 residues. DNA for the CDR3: TGTGCCAGCAGTTTATGCAGAGACAGGGTGGCGGAAAAACTGTTTTTT. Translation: CASSLCRDRVAEKLFF.

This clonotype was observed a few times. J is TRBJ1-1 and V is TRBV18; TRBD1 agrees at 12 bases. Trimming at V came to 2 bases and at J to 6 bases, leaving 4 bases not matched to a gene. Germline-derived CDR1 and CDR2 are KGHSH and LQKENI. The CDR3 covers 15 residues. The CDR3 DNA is TGTGCCAGCTCACCAGGAGGGACAGGGGGCCCTGAAGCTTTCTTT. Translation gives CASSPGGTGGPEAFF.

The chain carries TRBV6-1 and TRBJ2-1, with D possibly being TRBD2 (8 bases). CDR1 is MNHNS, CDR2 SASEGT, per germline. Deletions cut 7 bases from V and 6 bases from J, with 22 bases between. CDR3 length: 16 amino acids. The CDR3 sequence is CASTRKGAGGFNEQFF. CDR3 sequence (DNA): TGTGCCAGCACTCGAAAGGGGGCGGGGGGCTTCAATGAGCAGTTCTTC.

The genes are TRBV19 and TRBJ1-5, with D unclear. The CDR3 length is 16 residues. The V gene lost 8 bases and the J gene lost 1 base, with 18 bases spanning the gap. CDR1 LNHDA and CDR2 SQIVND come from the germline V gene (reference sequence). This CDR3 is CASSPSLSASNQPQHF. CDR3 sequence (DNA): TGTGCCAGTTCTCCGTCTTTATCAGCCAGCAATCAGCCCCAGCATTTT. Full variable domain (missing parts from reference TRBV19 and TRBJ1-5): DGGITQSPKYLFRKEGQNVTLSCEQNLNHDAMYWYRQDPGQGLRLIYYSQIVNDFQKGDIAEGYSVSREKKESFPLTVTSAQKNPTAFYLCASSPSLSASNQPQHFGDGTRLSIL.

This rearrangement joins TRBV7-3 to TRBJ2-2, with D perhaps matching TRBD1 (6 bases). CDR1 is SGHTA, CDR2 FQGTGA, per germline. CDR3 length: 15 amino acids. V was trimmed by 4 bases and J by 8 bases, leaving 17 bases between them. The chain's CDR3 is CASSSTGSRAGELFF. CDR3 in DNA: TGTGCCAGCAGCTCCACAGGGAGTCGGGCTGGGGAGCTGTTTTTT. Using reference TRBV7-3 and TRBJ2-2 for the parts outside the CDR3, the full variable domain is GAGVSQTPSNKVTEKGKYVELRCDPISGHTALYWYRQSLGQGPEFLIYFQGTGAADDSGLPNDRFFAVRPEGSVSTLKIQRTERGDSAVYLCASSSTGSRAGELFFGEGSRLTVL.

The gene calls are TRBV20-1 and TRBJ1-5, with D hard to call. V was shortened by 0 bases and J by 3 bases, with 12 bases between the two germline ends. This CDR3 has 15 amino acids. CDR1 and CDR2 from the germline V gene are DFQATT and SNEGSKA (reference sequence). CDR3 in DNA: TGCAGTGCTAGAGACGGTATGGGAACCAATCAGCCCCAGCATTTT. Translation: CSARDGMGTNQPQHF.

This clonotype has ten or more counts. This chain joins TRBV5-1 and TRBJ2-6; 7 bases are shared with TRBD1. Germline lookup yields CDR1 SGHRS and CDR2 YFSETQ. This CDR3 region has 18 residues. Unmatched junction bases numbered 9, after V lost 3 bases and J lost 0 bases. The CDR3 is CASSSRQGSFSGANVLTF. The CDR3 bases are TGCGCCAGCAGCTCGCGACAGGGCTCCTTCTCTGGGGCCAACGTCCTGACTTTC.

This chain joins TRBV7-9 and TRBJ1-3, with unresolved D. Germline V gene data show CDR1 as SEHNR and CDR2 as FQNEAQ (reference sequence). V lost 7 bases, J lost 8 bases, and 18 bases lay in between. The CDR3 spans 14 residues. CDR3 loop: CASNSYRVRDTIYF. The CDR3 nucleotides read TGTGCCAGCAACTCTTATAGAGTTCGGGACACCATATATTTT.

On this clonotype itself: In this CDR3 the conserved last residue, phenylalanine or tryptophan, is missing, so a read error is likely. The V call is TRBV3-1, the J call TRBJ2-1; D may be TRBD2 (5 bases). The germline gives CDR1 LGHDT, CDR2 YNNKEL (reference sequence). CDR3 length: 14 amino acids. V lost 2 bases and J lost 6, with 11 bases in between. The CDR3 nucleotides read TGTGCCAGCAGCCAATCGGGGAACTTCAATGAGCAGTTCCTC. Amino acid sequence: CASSQSGNFNEQFL.

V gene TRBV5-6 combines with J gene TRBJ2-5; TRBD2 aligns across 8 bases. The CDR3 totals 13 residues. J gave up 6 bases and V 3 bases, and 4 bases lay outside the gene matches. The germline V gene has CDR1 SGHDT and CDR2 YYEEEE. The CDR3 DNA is TGTGCCAGCAGCTGGAGCGGGGGCCAGACCCAGTACTTC. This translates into CASSWSGGQTQYF.

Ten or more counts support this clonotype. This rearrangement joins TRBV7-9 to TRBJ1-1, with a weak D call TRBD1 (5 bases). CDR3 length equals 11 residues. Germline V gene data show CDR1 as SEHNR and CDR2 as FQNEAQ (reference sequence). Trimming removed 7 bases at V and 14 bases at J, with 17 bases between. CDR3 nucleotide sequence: TGTGCCAGCAAGAAGGGGCGGGAGACCTTCTTT. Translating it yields CASKKGRETFF.

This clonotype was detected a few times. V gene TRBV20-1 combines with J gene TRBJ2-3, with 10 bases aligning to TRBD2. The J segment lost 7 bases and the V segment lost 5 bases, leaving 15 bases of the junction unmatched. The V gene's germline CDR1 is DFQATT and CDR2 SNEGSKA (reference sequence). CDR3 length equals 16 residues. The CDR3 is CSASSGSLPSTHTQYF. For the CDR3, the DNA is TGCAGTGCTTCTAGCGGGAGTCTCCCTTCTACACATACGCAGTATTTT.

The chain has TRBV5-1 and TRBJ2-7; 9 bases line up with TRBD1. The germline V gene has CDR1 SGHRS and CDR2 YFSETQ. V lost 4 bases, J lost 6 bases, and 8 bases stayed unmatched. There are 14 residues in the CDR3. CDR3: CASSRDRAGGEQYF. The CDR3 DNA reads TGCGCCAGCAGCAGGGACAGGGCAGGGGGCGAGCAGTACTTC.